Below, 24 T cell receptor beta chains from the same sample are listed, as sequenced in a study of early T cells in non-severe SARS-CoV-2 infection. TCRdb itself ran the 5' RACE reads through MiXCR, one entry per CDR3 protein. Seen here are 55,000 to 85,000 distinct CDR3 sequences, 12% to 15% observed once, and the top ten hold more than 13%. Material for sequencing was whole blood. These receptors were obtained from an adult who was a healthcare worker with PCR-confirmed SARS-CoV-2 infection or an uninfected control (not recorded which).

There are many counts of this clonotype. The V gene is TRBV7-8, the J gene TRBJ1-5; D may be TRBD1 (5 bases). The CDR3 is 16 residues long. Germline assignment: CDR1 SGHVS and CDR2 FQNEAQ. The V and J ends lost 5 bases and 5 bases respectively, with 19 bases between them. The CDR3 here is CASSPAGTRRDQPQHF. The CDR3 nucleotides are TGTGCCAGCAGCCCCGCCGGGACCCGGCGGGATCAGCCCCAGCATTTT.

The sample holds a few counts of this clonotype. The chain employs TRBV7-9 and TRBJ1-2; D is uncertain. The CDR3 covers 14 residues. Trimming shortened V by 4 bases and J by 4 bases, and 13 bases separated the two germline ends. CDR1 and CDR2 from the germline V gene are SEHNR and FQNEAQ (reference sequence). CDR3 in DNA: TGTGCCAGCAGCTCGGGCGGGAATTTCTATGGCTACACCTTC. Its protein product is CASSSGGNFYGYTF. Combining the CDR3 with reference TRBV7-9 and TRBJ1-2 gives the whole variable domain DTGVSQNPRHKITKRGQNVTFRCDPISEHNRLYWYRQTLGQGPEFLTYFQNEAQLEKSRLLSDRFSAERPKGSFSTLEIQRTEQGDSAMYLCASSSGGNFYGYTFGSGTRLTVV.

The table lists this clonotype with a few counts. This chain links TRBV15 with TRBJ2-2, with 9 bases that match TRBD2. CDR3 length: 17 residues. Germline V gene data show CDR1 as LNHNV and CDR2 as YYDKDF (reference sequence). With 4 bases clipped from V and 4 bases from J, the junction kept 10 bases outside the gene matches. The CDR3 nucleotides are TGTGCCACCAGCAAGGGGGTAGCGGGGGACCCCACCGGGGAGCTGTTTTTT. Encoded protein: CATSKGVAGDPTGELFF.

This clonotype has ten or more counts. The CDR3 bases are TGTGCCAGCAGCTCTACTGGGGGGACGGTCTCCACAGATACGCAGTATTTT. Its protein is CASSSTGGTVSTDTQYF. This chain connects TRBV11-2 to TRBJ2-3, with D possibly matching TRBD2 (6 bases). V gave up 4 bases and J gave up 2 bases, with 19 bases separating them. Germline-derived CDR1 and CDR2 are SGHAT and FQNNGV. This CDR3 region has 17 residues. Variable domain in full (rest from reference TRBV11-2 and TRBJ2-3): EAGVAQSPRYKIIEKRQSVAFWCNPISGHATLYWYQQILGQGPKLLIQFQNNGVVDDSQLPKDRFSAERLKGVDSTLKIQPAKLEDSAVYLCASSSTGGTVSTDTQYFGPGTRLTVL.

Only a few counts were recorded for this clonotype. The chain links TRBV9 to TRBJ1-6; TRBD1 matches at 9 bases. The CDR3 extends over 15 amino acids. V was clipped by 4 bases and J by 8 bases; unmatched bases: 7. Germline CDR1 is SGDLS and CDR2 is YYNGEE. The CDR3, as DNA: TGTGCCAGCAGCAAGGGGACAGGGCAAGATTCACCCCTCCACTTT. Its protein is CASSKGTGQDSPLHF.

This clonotype was recorded a few times. This chain uses TRBV7-2 with TRBJ1-2; D might be TRBD1 (5 bases). The V and J ends lost 7 bases and 8 bases respectively, with 20 bases between them. This CDR3 region has 14 residues. The germline CDR1 and CDR2 sequences are SGHTA and FQGNSA. The CDR3, as DNA: TGTGCCAGCACCCCGGTTACGGGGGACGTGGGCTACACCTTC. Its protein is CASTPVTGDVGYTF.

In its sample, this clonotype was seen a few times. This chain connects TRBV2 to TRBJ1-2, with a possible D match to TRBD1 (5 bases). Germline-derived CDR1 and CDR2 are SNHLY and FYNNEI. The germline V and J ends were trimmed by 8 bases and 6 bases, with 16 bases remaining between them. This CDR3 has 13 amino acids. CDR3 DNA sequence: TGTGCCAGCTCCCAAGGGGAATCCGATGGCTACACCTTC. It encodes CASSQGESDGYTF.

This clonotype has ten or more counts. The chain has TRBV12-3 or TRBV12-4 and TRBJ1-2; TRBD1 matches at 8 bases. The CDR3 has 16 amino acids. After removal of 6 bases from V and 6 bases from J, the junction contained 15 bases not matched to a gene. The CDR3, as DNA: TGTGCCAGCAGCCCTGCCTTGAGCAGGGGGCATCATGGCTACACCTTC. Translated, it gives CASSPALSRGHHGYTF.

This clonotype was seen a handful of times. The rearrangement joins TRBV29-1 to TRBJ2-7, with TRBD2 matching over 13 bases. Germline V gene lookup returns CDR1 SQVTM and CDR2 ANQGSEA. This CDR3 is built from 13 residues. Losses at the gene ends were 4 bases for V and 3 bases for J; bases not matched to a gene: 0. The CDR3 protein is CSVGTSGGYEQYF. The CDR3 region has the DNA TGCAGCGTTGGGACTAGCGGGGGCTACGAGCAGTACTTC.

The chain has TRBV10-3 and TRBJ1-5, with D maybe TRBD1 (6 bases). The CDR3 has 16 residues. CDR1 is ENHRY and CDR2 is SYGVKD in the germline V gene. V lost 2 bases and J lost 3, with 14 bases in between. CDR3: CAISETKGHLNQPQHF. The CDR3 coding sequence is TGTGCCATCAGTGAGACAAAGGGACACCTCAATCAGCCCCAGCATTTT.

This chain joins TRBV20-1 and TRBJ2-1; 7 bases are shared with TRBD1. This CDR3 spans 15 amino acids. After removal of 6 bases from V and 4 bases from J, the junction contained 12 bases not matched to a gene. CDR1 and CDR2 from the germline V gene are DFQATT and SNEGSKA (reference sequence). CDR3: CSASNWDRVYNEQFF. CDR3 sequence (DNA): TGCAGTGCCTCAAATTGGGACAGAGTTTACAATGAGCAGTTCTTC.

In DNA, the CDR3 is TGTGCCAGCAGGACAGGGCGTTTCGCAGATACGCAGTATTTT. Its protein product is CASRTGRFADTQYF. The V call is TRBV6-5, the J call TRBJ2-3; 7 bases agree with TRBD1. The germline CDR1 and CDR2 sequences are MNHEY and SVGAGI. The CDR3 length is 14 residues. Unmatched junction bases numbered 7, after V lost 6 bases and J lost 4 bases.

This clonotype qualifies as medium-sized. V usage is TRBV6-6 and J usage is TRBJ2-2; 9 positions match TRBD2. V lost 5 bases and J lost 0; bases outside the gene matches: 7. CDR1 and CDR2 from the germline V gene are MNHNY and SVGAGI (reference sequence). The CDR3 length is 17 residues. The CDR3 DNA reads TGTGCCAGCAGTGGGACTAGCTCCGTTTCGAACACCGGGGAGCTGTTTTTT. It specifies CASSGTSSVSNTGELFF.

The chain recombines TRBV6-1 with TRBJ1-2; 7 positions agree with TRBD1. The CDR3 is made up of 15 amino acids. Trimming took 5 bases from V and 7 from J; bases not matched to a gene: 13. Per the germline V gene, CDR1 is MNHNS and CDR2 is SASEGT. For the CDR3, the DNA is TGTGCCAGCAGTAACCGGAACAGGGGACCGCCTGGCTACACCTTC. Translation: CASSNRNRGPPGYTF.

This clonotype was counted between two and nine times. This sequence joins TRBV19 and TRBJ2-6, with D maybe TRBD2 (5 bases). The CDR3 consists of 14 residues. The V and J ends lost 4 bases and 2 bases respectively, with 6 bases between them. Per germline, CDR1 LNHDA and CDR2 SQIVND (reference sequence). The CDR3 spells CASSTGTGANVLTF. CDR3 DNA sequence: TGTGCCAGTAGTACGGGAACTGGGGCCAACGTCCTGACTTTC.

There are a few counts of this clonotype. The chain couples TRBV5-1 to TRBJ2-7, with a possible D match to TRBD1 (6 bases). Per germline, CDR1 SGHRS and CDR2 YFSETQ. The CDR3 covers 16 residues. The V gene lost 0 bases and the J gene lost 2 bases, with 15 bases spanning the gap. The CDR3 DNA reads as TGCGCCAGCAGCTTGGGGGCAGGATCAGGGGCCTACGAGCAGTACTTC. Its protein is CASSLGAGSGAYEQYF.

This rearrangement joins TRBV20-1 to TRBJ1-6, with 11 bases identical to TRBD1. V shed 3 bases and J 8 bases; nucleotides not matched to a gene: 12. The germline gives CDR1 DFQATT, CDR2 SNEGSKA (reference sequence). The CDR3 sequence is 17 residues long. Written as DNA, the CDR3 is TGCAGTGCTAGTTGGGACAGGGGGGCGGTCGAGGATTCACCCCTCCACTTT. It encodes CSASWDRGAVEDSPLHF.

This clonotype was counted only a few times. The rearrangement links TRBV12-3 or TRBV12-4 to TRBJ1-2, with D uncertain. The V end was cut by 1 base, the J end by 4 bases, with 7 bases between. This CDR3 contains 13 residues. The chain's CDR3 is CASSLDGIYGYTF. Written as DNA, the CDR3 is TGTGCCAGCAGTTTAGATGGGATCTATGGCTACACCTTC.

This clonotype was observed a handful of times. This chain connects TRBV15 to TRBJ1-5; TRBD1 might be the D (5 bases). The V gene lost 0 bases and the J gene lost 6 bases, with 12 bases spanning the gap. The CDR3 covers 15 residues. The germline V gene has CDR1 LNHNV and CDR2 YYDKDF (reference sequence). The CDR3: CATSRDQRGRQPQHF. CDR3 sequence (DNA): TGTGCCACCAGCAGAGATCAAAGGGGCCGTCAGCCCCAGCATTTT. Full variable domain (remainder filled in from reference TRBV15 and TRBJ1-5): DAMVIQNPRYQVTQFGKPVTLSCSQTLNHNVMYWYQQKSSQAPKLLFHYYDKDFNNEADTPDNFQSRRPNTSFCFLDIRSPGLGDTAMYLCATSRDQRGRQPQHFGDGTRLSIL.

The chain links TRBV20-1 to TRBJ1-2, with 9 bases lining up with TRBD1. The germline V gene has CDR1 DFQATT and CDR2 SNEGSKA (reference sequence). J lost 8 bases, V lost 1 base, and 17 bases had no gene match. The CDR3 length is 17 residues. This CDR3 reads CSARADDLGTGRHGYTF. The CDR3 coding sequence is TGCAGTGCTAGAGCTGACGACCTCGGGACAGGGAGGCACGGCTACACCTTC.

The sample holds a few counts of this clonotype. The chain uses TRBV7-2 and TRBJ2-7; D possibly corresponds to TRBD1 (5 bases). With 1 base removed from V and 0 bases from J, the gap between germline ends came to 10 bases. Germline loops: CDR1 SGHTA, CDR2 FQGNSA. The CDR3 sequence is 15 residues long. The DNA for the CDR3 is TGTGCCAGCAGCTTAGGCTGGGGCCGCTCCTACGAGCAGTACTTC. Its protein is CASSLGWGRSYEQYF.

This clonotype was counted many times. The genes are TRBV10-3 and TRBJ2-2; 10 bases are shared with TRBD1. The CDR3 sequence is 13 residues long. The germline gives CDR1 ENHRY, CDR2 SYGVKD. Unmatched junction bases numbered 5, after V lost 7 bases and J lost 9 bases. This chain's CDR3 is CAIMGTGARELFF. CDR3 sequence (DNA): TGTGCCATCATGGGGACAGGGGCCCGGGAGCTGTTTTTT.

This clonotype has only a few counts. The V gene is TRBV6-9, the J gene TRBJ2-3; 9 bases line up with TRBD1. V gave up 4 bases and J gave up 6 bases; unmatched junction bases: 5. Per germline, CDR1 MNHGY and CDR2 SVAAGI. The CDR3 is 14 amino acids. The CDR3 protein is CASSWKQGADTQYF. CDR3 in DNA: TGTGCCAGCAGTTGGAAACAGGGGGCGGATACGCAGTATTTT.

This clonotype came up a few times. The chain recombines TRBV7-2 with TRBJ1-1; 7 nucleotides agree with TRBD1. The CDR3 totals 12 residues. Germline CDR1 reads SGHTA; CDR2 reads FQGNSA. V was pared by 5 bases and J by 10 bases, with 7 bases of the junction left unmatched. CDR3 in amino acids: CASSPQGVGAFF. CDR3 sequence (DNA): TGTGCCAGCAGCCCCCAGGGGGTAGGAGCTTTCTTT.